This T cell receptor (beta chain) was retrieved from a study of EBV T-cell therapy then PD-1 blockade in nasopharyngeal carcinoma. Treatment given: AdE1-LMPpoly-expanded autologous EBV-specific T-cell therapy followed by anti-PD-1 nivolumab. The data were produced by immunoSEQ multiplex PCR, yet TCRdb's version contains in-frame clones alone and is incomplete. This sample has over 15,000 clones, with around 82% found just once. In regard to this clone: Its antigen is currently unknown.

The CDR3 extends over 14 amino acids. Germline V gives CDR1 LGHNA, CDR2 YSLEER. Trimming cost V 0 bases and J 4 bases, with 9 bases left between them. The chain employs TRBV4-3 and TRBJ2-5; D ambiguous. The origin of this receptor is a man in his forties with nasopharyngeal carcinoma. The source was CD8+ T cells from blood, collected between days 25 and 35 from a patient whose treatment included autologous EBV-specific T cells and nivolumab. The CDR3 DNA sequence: TGCGCCAGCAGCCAAGAGGGGAATCGAGAGACCCAGTACTTC. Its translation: CASSQEGNRETQYF.